This TCR beta chain was profiled in a study of cytomegalovirus exposure and HLA in healthy donors. Study-wide context: In terms of ancestry, the Caucasian-associated cluster contained 75% to 90% of the approximately 430 genotyped donors. Study findings and constraints: Per a prior analysis, the majority of TCR beta V segments were productive roughly 87% or roughly 30% of the time.

CDR1 and CDR2 from the germline V gene are SNHLY and FYNNEI. The CDR3 totals 16 residues. J gave up 0 bases and V 6 bases, and 4 bases lay outside the gene matches. With 60 Vbeta and 13 Jbeta primers, the PCR was carried out. Here immunoSEQ multiplex PCR was the method, and the copy in TCRdb shows in-frame clones only, minus some. The table has 150,000 or so clones, roughly 73% seen once. About this clone itself: Its antigen is unknown.

The chain has TRBV2 and TRBJ2-7; 14 bases agree with TRBD2. The sequenced sample was PBMCs. This TCR was recovered from a woman under 30 in good health and CMV-seronegative. DNA of the CDR3: TGTGCCAGCAGGTCCGGGACTAGCGGGGGCTCCTACGAGCAGTACTTC. It codes for CASRSGTSGGSYEQYF.